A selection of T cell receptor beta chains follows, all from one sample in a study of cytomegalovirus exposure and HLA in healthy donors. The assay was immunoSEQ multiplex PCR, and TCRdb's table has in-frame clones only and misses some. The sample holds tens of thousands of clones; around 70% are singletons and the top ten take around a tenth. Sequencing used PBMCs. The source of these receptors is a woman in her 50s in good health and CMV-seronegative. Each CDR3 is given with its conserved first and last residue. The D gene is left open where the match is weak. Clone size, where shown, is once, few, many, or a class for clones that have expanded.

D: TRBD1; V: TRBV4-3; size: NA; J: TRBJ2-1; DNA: TGCGCCAGCAGCCAAGACGGACAGGAGTGGGCCAATGAGCAGTTCTTC; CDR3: CASSQDGQEWANEQFF
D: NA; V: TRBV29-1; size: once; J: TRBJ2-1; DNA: TGCAGCGTCATGACCCGGACTGCCAATGAGCAGTTCTTC; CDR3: CSVMTRTANEQFF
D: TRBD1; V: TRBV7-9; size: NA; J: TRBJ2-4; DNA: TGTGCCAGCAGCCCTCGACAGGGGGCAACCAAAAACATTCAGTACTTC; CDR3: CASSPRQGATKNIQYF
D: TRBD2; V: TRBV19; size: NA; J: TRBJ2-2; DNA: TGTGCCAGTAGTCCCGGGACTAGAAAGACCGGGGAGCTGTTTTTT; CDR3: CASSPGTRKTGELFF
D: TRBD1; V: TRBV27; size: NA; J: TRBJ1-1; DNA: TGTGCCAGCCAACAGGGGGCATTATCCACTGAAGCTTTCTTT; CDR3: CASQQGALSTEAFF
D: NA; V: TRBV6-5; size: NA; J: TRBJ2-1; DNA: TGTGCCAGCAGTTATTCCTTTGCGGGGGCCAGAAATGAGCAGTTCTTC; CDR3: CASSYSFAGARNEQFF
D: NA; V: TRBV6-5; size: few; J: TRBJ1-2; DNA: TGTGCCAGCTCCTTAAGGCAGGGCATCTATGGCTACACCTTC; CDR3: CASSLRQGIYGYTF
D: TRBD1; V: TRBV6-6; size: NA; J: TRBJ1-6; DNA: TGTGCCAGCAGTCCACCTGCCGGGACAGGGGGCTCACCCCTCCACTTT; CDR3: CASSPPAGTGGSPLHF
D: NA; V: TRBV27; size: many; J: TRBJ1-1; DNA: TGTGCCAGCAGTTTGGGAGGGGGGGCGAACACTGAAGCTTTCTTT; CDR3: CASSLGGGANTEAFF
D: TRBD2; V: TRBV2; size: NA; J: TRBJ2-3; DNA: TGTGCCAGCAAGTTAGGAACGGGAGGGACCACAGATACGCAGTATTTT; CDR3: CASKLGTGGTTDTQYF
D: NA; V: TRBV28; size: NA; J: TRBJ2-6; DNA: TGTGCCAGCAGTTCCACAGGCTCTGGGGCCAACGTCCTGACTTTC; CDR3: CASSSTGSGANVLTF
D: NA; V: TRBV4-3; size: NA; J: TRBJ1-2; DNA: TGCGCCAGCAGCCAAGAAAGCGCGAACTATGGCTACACCTTC; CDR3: CASSQESANYGYTF
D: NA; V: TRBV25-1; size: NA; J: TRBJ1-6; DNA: TGTGCCACCAGATCACCAGGGGATAATTCACCCCTCCACTTT; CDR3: CATRSPGDNSPLHF
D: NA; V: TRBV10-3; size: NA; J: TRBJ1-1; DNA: TGTGCCATCAAAAAACAGGGATCGGACACTGAAGCTTTCTTT; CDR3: CAIKKQGSDTEAFF
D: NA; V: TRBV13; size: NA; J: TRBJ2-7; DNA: TGTGCCAGCAGCTTAGAATCTGGGGGCGCTTACCCCTACGAGCAGTACTTC; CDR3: CASSLESGGAYPYEQYF
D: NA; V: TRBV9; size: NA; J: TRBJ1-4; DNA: TGTGCCAGCAGCGTAGGCGGGCTTCCTAATGAAAAACTGTTTTTT; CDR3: CASSVGGLPNEKLFF
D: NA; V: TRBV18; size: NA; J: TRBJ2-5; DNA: TGTGCCAGCTCACCACCATCCTACGAGACCCAGTACTTC; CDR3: CASSPPSYETQYF
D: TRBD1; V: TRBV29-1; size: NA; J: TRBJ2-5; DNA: TGCAGCGTGGGACAGGGGTCGGAGACCCAGTACTTC; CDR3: CSVGQGSETQYF
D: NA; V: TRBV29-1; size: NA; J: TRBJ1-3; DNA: TGCAGCGTTGATGGACTGAGCTCTGGAAACACCATATATTTT; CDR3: CSVDGLSSGNTIYF
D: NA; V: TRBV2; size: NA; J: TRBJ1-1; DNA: TGTGCCAGCAGTGAAGGACAGGTCACAGCTTTCTTT; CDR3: CASSEGQVTAFF
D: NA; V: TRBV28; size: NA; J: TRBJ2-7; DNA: TGTGCCAGCCGGTCTGGGCAAAACTACGAGCAGTACTTC; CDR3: CASRSGQNYEQYF
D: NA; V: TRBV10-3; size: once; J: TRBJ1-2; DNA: TGTGCCATCAACCCCGGGGGGACAAACTATGGCTACACCTTC; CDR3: CAINPGGTNYGYTF
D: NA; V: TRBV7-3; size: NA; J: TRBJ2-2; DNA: TGTGCCAGCAGCTCCGGCAGCGGGCCCACCGGGGAGCTGTTTTTT; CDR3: CASSSGSGPTGELFF
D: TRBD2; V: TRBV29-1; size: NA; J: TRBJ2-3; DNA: TGCAGCGTTAGATTCGGGACTAGCGGGGGGTCAGATACGCAGTATTTT; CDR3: CSVRFGTSGGSDTQYF
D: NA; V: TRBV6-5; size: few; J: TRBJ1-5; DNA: TGTGCCAGCACGGCCGGGGGGCATACAAATCAGCCCCAGCATTTT; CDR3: CASTAGGHTNQPQHF
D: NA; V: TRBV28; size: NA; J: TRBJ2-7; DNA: TGTGCCAGCGCCGGAGGGACAGAGTACGAGCAGTACTTC; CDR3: CASAGGTEYEQYF
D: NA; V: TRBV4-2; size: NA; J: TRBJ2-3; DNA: TGTGCCAGCAGCCAAGATGTCGGGGGGCTCACAGATACGCAGTATTTT; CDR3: CASSQDVGGLTDTQYF
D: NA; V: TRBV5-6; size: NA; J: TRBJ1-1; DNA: TGTGCCAGCAGCTTGTACCGGGGGGAGGGGACTGAAGCTTTCTTT; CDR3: CASSLYRGEGTEAFF
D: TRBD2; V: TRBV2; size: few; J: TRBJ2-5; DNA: TGTGCCAGCAGTAGGACTAGCGGGCAAGAGACCCAGTACTTC; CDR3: CASSRTSGQETQYF
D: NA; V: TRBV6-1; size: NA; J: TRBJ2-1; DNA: TGTGCCAGCAGTGAAGGAGTGGGAGGCGAGCAGTTCTTC; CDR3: CASSEGVGGEQFF
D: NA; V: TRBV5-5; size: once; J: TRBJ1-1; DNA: TGTGCCAGCAGCTTGATCGTCACTGAAGCTTTCTTT; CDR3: CASSLIVTEAFF
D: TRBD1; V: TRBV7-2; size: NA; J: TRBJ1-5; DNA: TGTGCCAGCAGTCTCACAGGGGGCGCAGCGGGGGGTCAGCCCCAGCATTTT; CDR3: CASSLTGGAAGGQPQHF
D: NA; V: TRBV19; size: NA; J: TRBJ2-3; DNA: TGTGCCAGTAGGGAGGTGGGAGCAGATACGCAGTATTTT; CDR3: CASREVGADTQYF
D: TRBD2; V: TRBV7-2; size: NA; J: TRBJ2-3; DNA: TGTGCCAGCAGCTCACTAGCGGGGGTAGATACGCAGTATTTT; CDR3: CASSSLAGVDTQYF
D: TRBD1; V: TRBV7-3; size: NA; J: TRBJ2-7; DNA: TGTGCCAGCAGCCCGACAGGGGGGTTTCGGGAGCAGTACTTC; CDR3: CASSPTGGFREQYF
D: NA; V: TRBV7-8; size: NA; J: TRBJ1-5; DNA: TGTGCCAGCAGCTTAGCCCTTTATCAGCCCCAGCATTTT; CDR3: CASSLALYQPQHF
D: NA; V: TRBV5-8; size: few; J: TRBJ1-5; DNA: TGTGCCAGCAGCTTGGACGGTTATAGCAATCAGCCCCAGCATTTT; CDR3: CASSLDGYSNQPQHF
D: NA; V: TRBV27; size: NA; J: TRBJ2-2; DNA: TGTGCCAGCAGTTTATCGTGGAGAGACACCGGGGAGCTGTTTTTT; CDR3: CASSLSWRDTGELFF
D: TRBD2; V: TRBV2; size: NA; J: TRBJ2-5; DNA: TGTGCCGGCCGACTAGCGGGGGAAGAGACCCAGTACTTC; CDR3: CAGRLAGEETQYF
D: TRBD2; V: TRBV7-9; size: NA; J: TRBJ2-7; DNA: TGTGCCAGCAGCTTTGGGGCGGGAGCGGAGGTCGAGCAGTACTTC; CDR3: CASSFGAGAEVEQYF
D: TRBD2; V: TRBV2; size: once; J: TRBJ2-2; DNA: TGTGCCAGCAGAAAAGCGGGGGCAAACACCGGGGAGCTGTTTTTT; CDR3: CASRKAGANTGELFF
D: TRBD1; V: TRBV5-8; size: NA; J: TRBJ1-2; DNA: TGTGCCAGCAGCTTGGAAGGGGGCAGGGGCTATGGCTACACCTTC; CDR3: CASSLEGGRGYGYTF